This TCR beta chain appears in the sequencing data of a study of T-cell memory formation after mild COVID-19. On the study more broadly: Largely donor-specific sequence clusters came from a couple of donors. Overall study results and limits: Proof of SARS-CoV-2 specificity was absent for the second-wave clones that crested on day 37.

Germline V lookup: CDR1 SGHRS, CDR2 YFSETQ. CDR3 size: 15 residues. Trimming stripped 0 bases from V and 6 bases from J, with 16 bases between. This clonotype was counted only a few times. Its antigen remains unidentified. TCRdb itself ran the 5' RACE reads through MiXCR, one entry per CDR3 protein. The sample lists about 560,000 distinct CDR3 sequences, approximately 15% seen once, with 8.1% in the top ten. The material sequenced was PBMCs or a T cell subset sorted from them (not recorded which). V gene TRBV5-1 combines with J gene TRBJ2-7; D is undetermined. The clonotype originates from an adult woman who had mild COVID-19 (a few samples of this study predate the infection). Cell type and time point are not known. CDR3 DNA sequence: TGCGCCAGCAGCTTGGGGGAAGGAGTAGGCCGCGAGCAGTACTTC. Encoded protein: CASSLGEGVGREQYF.